The rows below give T cell receptor beta chains drawn from one sample of a study of T cell responses to AZD1222 COVID-19 vaccine. Repertoires were generated with immunoSEQ multiplex PCR, while TCRdb's copy carries only in-frame clones and drops some. The table lists 110,000 to 150,000 clones, approximately 83% of them singletons. The input for sequencing was peripheral blood, taken on day 0 of AZD1222 vaccination. Receptor source: an adult in good health. CDR3s include the opening cysteine and the closing phenylalanine or tryptophan. Each record gives: D gene, V gene, J gene, clone size, CDR3 DNA, CDR3 protein. The D gene is left open where the match is weak. Only some rows state a clone size, as once, few, many or a class for expanded clones.

>TRBD1|TRBV5-1|TRBJ1-4|-
TGCGCCAGCAGGCTAGGGGACAGTGGTGAAAAACTGTTTTTT
CASRLGDSGEKLFF
>-|TRBV7-8|TRBJ1-3|-
TGTGCCAGCAGCTTGGGGGAGACGGCATCTGGAAACACCATATATTTT
CASSLGETASGNTIYF
>-|TRBV10-2|TRBJ2-5|once
TGCGCCAGCAGCAAACTGGGCGGGAAAGAGACCCAGTACTTC
CASSKLGGKETQYF
>TRBD1|TRBV5-4|TRBJ2-7|-
TGTGCCAGCAGCTTCGGACAGGGAGACAGCTACGAGCAGTACTTC
CASSFGQGDSYEQYF
>-|TRBV21-1|TRBJ1-2|-
TGTGCCAGCACCATACTTTTTGGCTACACCTTC
CASTILFGYTF
>-|TRBV20-1|TRBJ1-1|-
TGCAGTGCTGACCGACAGAGGCAAGCTTTCTTT
CSADRQRQAFF
>TRBD1|TRBV5-6|TRBJ1-5|-
TGTGCCAGCAGCTTGTACAGGGGAGGTCAGCCCCAGCATTTT
CASSLYRGGQPQHF
>-|TRBV7-2|TRBJ1-5|few
TGTGCCAGCAGCTTCCCACCCAATCAGCCCCAGCATTTT
CASSFPPNQPQHF
>TRBD1|TRBV6-5|TRBJ1-1|-
TGTGCCAGCAGTTACGGGCCGACAGGGGGCAACACTGAAGCTTTCTTT
CASSYGPTGGNTEAFF
>TRBD2|TRBV4-2|TRBJ2-7|-
TGTGCCAGCAGCCAAGATCTTCTAGCGGGAGGGCAGGCTTACGAGCAGTACTTC
CASSQDLLAGGQAYEQYF
>-|TRBV3-1/TRBV3-2|TRBJ2-2|many
TGTGCCAGCAGCCAAAGGGGGGCGAACACCGGGGAGCTGTTTTTT
CASSQRGANTGELFF
>-|TRBV27|TRBJ1-2|-
TGTGCCAGCAGTTGGGTCGGTAACTATGGCTACACCTTC
CASSWVGNYGYTF
>TRBD1|TRBV5-1|TRBJ1-2|-
TGCGCCACCGGAATCGGGACAGGGGGCGATGGCTACACCTTC
CATGIGTGGDGYTF
>-|TRBV5-8|TRBJ2-1|few
TGTGCCAGCAGCTTGGGGGCAGGGCCCTACAATGAGCAGTTCTTC
CASSLGAGPYNEQFF
>TRBD1|TRBV2|TRBJ1-2|-
TGTGCCAGCATCCGACAGGGATTTAACTATGGCTACACCTTC
CASIRQGFNYGYTF
>TRBD1|TRBV5-1|TRBJ2-7|-
TGCGCCAGCAGCTGGTGGACAGGGCTCAGCTCCTACGAGCAGTACTTC
CASSWWTGLSSYEQYF
>-|TRBV4-1|TRBJ2-7|-
TGCGCCAGCAGCAATACAGGGCCCCCTTACTACGAGCAGTACTTC
CASSNTGPPYYEQYF
>-|TRBV6-5|TRBJ1-1|-
TGTGCCAGCAGTTGGAGGAGTAACACTGAAGCTTTCTTT
CASSWRSNTEAFF
>TRBD1|TRBV10-3|TRBJ1-5|-
TGTGCCATCAGTCAGGGGGGTAGCAATCAGCCCCAGCATTTT
CAISQGGSNQPQHF
>TRBD2|TRBV15|TRBJ2-1|-
TGTGCCACCAGCAGGGGCCGGGACTACCATGAGCAGTTCTTC
CATSRGRDYHEQFF
>-|TRBV6-6|TRBJ2-5|-
TGTGCCGCCAGCGAGGTAGGACTCGGGGAGACCCAGTACTTC
CAASEVGLGETQYF
>-|TRBV29-1|TRBJ1-1|once
TGCAGCGTCGAGATGACACTGAACACTGAAGCTTTCTTT
CSVEMTLNTEAFF
>-|TRBV29-1|TRBJ1-3|-
TGCAGCGTGGAAAGCGGATCTGGAAACACCATATATTTT
CSVESGSGNTIYF
>-|TRBV4-1|TRBJ2-5|-
TGCGCCAGCAACCTGGGGGGCCAAGAGACCCAGTACTTC
CASNLGGQETQYF
>-|TRBV30|TRBJ1-2|-
TGTGCCTGGAGCGCGACCGGGAGAAGCTATATTCGCTACACCTTC
CAWSATGRSYIRYTF
>-|TRBV7-9|TRBJ1-1|-
TGTGCCAGCAGCCCCCCGCCGGCGAACACTGAAGCTTTCTTT
CASSPPPANTEAFF